Shown below are 25 T cell receptor beta chains from a single sample sequenced in a study of blood T cells in healthy people across ages. Using a J-beta primer mix together with a sample-barcoded 5' primer, a second PCR was run for about 6 to 11 cycles. Via MiXCR, TCRdb re-called the 5' RACE reads, giving one row per CDR3 protein. Here the sample spans 700,000 to 1,000,000 distinct CDR3 sequences, around 45% being singletons. Sequencing used blood. The receptors shown here come from a man aged 55 to 70 in good health.

The chain couples TRBV27 to TRBJ2-5, with D perhaps given as TRBD1 or TRBD2 (5 bases each). Germline V gene sequence: CDR1 MNHEY, CDR2 SMNVEV (reference sequence). V gave up 6 bases and J gave up 4 bases, with 12 bases separating them. The CDR3 runs 13 residues. CDR3 residues: CASSPAGRETQYF. For the CDR3, the DNA is TGTGCCAGCAGCCCGGCAGGGAGAGAGACCCAGTACTTC.

The chain carries TRBV4-3 and TRBJ2-6, with 7 bases matching TRBD1. The CDR3 sequence is 18 residues long. The J segment lost 0 bases and the V segment lost 1 base, leaving 6 bases of the junction unmatched. Germline lookup yields CDR1 LGHNA and CDR2 YSLEER. The CDR3 region has the DNA TGCGCCAGCAGCCAAGCGAGGTCAGGGGGCTCTGGGGCCAACGTCCTGACTTTC. It specifies CASSQARSGGSGANVLTF.

The chain is built from TRBV2 and TRBJ2-7; D unresolved. The germline V gene encodes CDR1 SNHLY and CDR2 FYNNEI. The length of the CDR3 is 15 residues. V lost 4 bases to trimming and J lost 3 bases, with 16 bases between them. This CDR3 reads CASSGLRQVDYEQYF. The CDR3, as DNA: TGTGCCAGCAGTGGCTTGCGGCAGGTCGACTACGAGCAGTACTTC. The variable domain in full, with the rest retrieved from reference TRBV2 and TRBJ2-7, is EPEVTQTPSHQVTQMGQEVILRCVPISNHLYFYWYRQILGQKVEFLVSFYNNEISEKSEIFDDQFSVERPDGSNFTLKIRSTKLEDSAMYFCASSGLRQVDYEQYFGPGTRLTVT.

The V and J genes are TRBV6-2 or TRBV6-3 and TRBJ2-2; either TRBD1 or TRBD2 may fit D (5 bases each). From germline, CDR1 is MNHEY and CDR2 SVGEGT. The CDR3 has 17 residues. V gave up 6 bases and J gave up 5 bases, with 22 bases separating them. The CDR3 nucleotides are TGTGCCAGCAGATCCGGGACCGATCGAAGTCGGACCGGGGAGCTGTTTTTT. Residues: CASRSGTDRSRTGELFF.

V usage is TRBV5-1 and J usage is TRBJ2-3, with D possibly being TRBD2 (6 bases). The germline CDR1 and CDR2 sequences are SGHRS and YFSETQ. This CDR3 has 15 residues. Between the trimmed V and J ends, which lost 1 base and 1 base, there was a span of 10 bases. CDR3 coding DNA: TGCGCCAGCAGCTTGTGGAGGGTCGGCACAGATACGCAGTATTTT. As protein: CASSLWRVGTDTQYF.

This clonotype has more than one count but fewer than ten. The gene calls are TRBV20-1 and TRBJ1-1; no firm D call. Germline lookup yields CDR1 DFQATT and CDR2 SNEGSKA (reference sequence). The V gene lost 0 bases and the J gene lost 4 bases, with 9 bases spanning the gap. This CDR3 comprises 13 residues. CDR3 protein: CSARDRWVTEAFF. The CDR3 DNA follows: TGCAGTGCTAGAGATCGGTGGGTCACTGAAGCTTTCTTT.

This clonotype occurred a few times. The chain has TRBV5-1 and TRBJ1-1; D call uncertain. The CDR3 has 14 residues. Between the trimmed V and J ends, which lost 2 bases and 1 base, there was a span of 9 bases. Germline V CDR1 and CDR2: SGHRS, YFSETQ. The CDR3 sequence is CASSFGLENTEAFF. The CDR3 coding sequence is TGCGCCAGCAGCTTCGGGTTGGAGAACACTGAAGCTTTCTTT.

This clonotype has more than one count but fewer than ten. CDR3 bases: TGTGCCAGCTTCCAGGCGGGACACACCGGGGAGCTGTTTTTT. Translated: CASFQAGHTGELFF. The chain is built from TRBV6-2 or TRBV6-3 and TRBJ2-2; possible D gene TRBD2, 6 bases. V lost 8 bases and J lost 3, with 13 bases in between. Germline CDR1 is MNHEY and CDR2 is SVGEGT. This CDR3 contains 14 residues.

This clonotype has just a few counts. V and J are TRBV6-6 and TRBJ2-3; D gene ambiguous. Trimming removed 0 bases at V and 0 bases at J, with 4 bases between. The CDR3 runs to 14 residues. CDR1 is MNHNY and CDR2 is SVGAGI in the germline V gene (reference sequence). The CDR3 nucleotides read TGTGCCAGCAGTTACTCGTCTAGCACAGATACGCAGTATTTT. Protein product: CASSYSSSTDTQYF.

V gene TRBV20-1 combines with J gene TRBJ1-5; D gene unclear. From germline, CDR1 is DFQATT and CDR2 SNEGSKA (reference sequence). The CDR3 contains 15 residues. V was trimmed by 0 bases and J by 0 bases, leaving 9 bases between them. CDR3 sequence reads: CSAREAGNSNQPQHF. The CDR3, as DNA: TGCAGTGCTAGAGAGGCGGGTAATAGCAATCAGCCCCAGCATTTT.

This clonotype has a single count. V gene TRBV7-9 combines with J gene TRBJ2-7; TRBD2 might be the D (6 bases). The J call may be incorrect, as the DNA end agrees better with TRBJ2-4. In germline, CDR1 is SEHNR, CDR2 FQNEAQ (reference sequence). The CDR3 loop spans 14 amino acids. The CDR3 nucleotides are TGTGCCAGCAGCTTAGCGGGGCGGGGAAACATTCAGTACTTC. Translation gives CASSLAGRGNIQYF.

The chain combines TRBV4-3 with TRBJ2-7; 10 nucleotides agree with TRBD1. CDR3 length: 15 amino acids. The V gene end was trimmed by 3 bases and the J gene end by 6 bases; junction bases not matched to a gene: 8. The germline V gene has CDR1 LGHNA and CDR2 YSLEER. CDR3 amino acids: CASSQSGQGGREQYF. The DNA for the CDR3 is TGCGCCAGCAGCCAGTCAGGACAGGGGGGCCGCGAGCAGTACTTC.

The chain links TRBV6-5 to TRBJ1-1; possibly TRBD1 for D (5 bases). CDR3 length: 13 residues. With 7 bases removed from V and 5 bases from J, the gap between germline ends came to 14 bases. CDR1 MNHEY and CDR2 SVGAGI come from the germline V gene. The CDR3 sequence is CASTNAGRTEAFF. CDR3 in DNA: TGTGCCAGCACAAACGCGGGGCGAACTGAAGCTTTCTTT.

The V call is TRBV10-3, the J call TRBJ2-5, with D maybe TRBD1 (5 bases). V was trimmed by 0 bases and J by 2 bases, leaving 13 bases between them. This CDR3 region has 16 residues. The germline CDR1 and CDR2 sequences are ENHRY and SYGVKD. Written as DNA, the CDR3 is TGTGCCATCAGTGAGTCCGGACAAGTATGGCAAGAGACCCAGTACTTC. This codes for CAISESGQVWQETQYF.

This clonotype was seen a single time. The chain couples TRBV25-1 to TRBJ2-5; 8 bases map to TRBD2. The germline V gene encodes CDR1 MGHDK and CDR2 SYGVNS. Trimming took 1 base from V and 4 from J; bases not matched to a gene: 2. The CDR3 spans 14 residues. The CDR3 loop reads CASSESGGRETQYF. The CDR3 nucleotides are TGTGCCAGCAGTGAATCGGGGGGGCGAGAGACCCAGTACTTC.

This chain joins TRBV27 and TRBJ2-1, with 11 bases lining up with TRBD2. The trim removed 6 bases at V and 7 bases at J, leaving 11 bases unmatched. Per the germline V gene, CDR1 is MNHEY and CDR2 is SMNVEV (reference sequence). The CDR3 sequence is 16 residues long. Here the CDR3 reads CASSRERLAGPNEQFF. CDR3 coding DNA: TGTGCCAGCAGCCGGGAAAGACTAGCGGGGCCTAATGAGCAGTTCTTC.

V and J are TRBV5-1 and TRBJ2-7; tentatively, D is TRBD1 (5 bases). Near its end, the DNA agrees better with TRBJ2-5, so the J call may be wrong. The CDR3 has 14 residues. Germline CDR1 is SGHRS and CDR2 is YFSETQ. CDR3 amino acids: CASSLTGPVETQYF. For the CDR3, the DNA is TGCGCCAGCAGCTTGACAGGTCCCGTGGAGACCCAGTACTTC.

This clonotype was counted once. The gene calls are TRBV20-1 and TRBJ1-6; a weak D match, TRBD1 (6 bases). V was shortened by 3 bases and J by 6 bases, with 9 bases between the two germline ends. The CDR3 is made up of 13 amino acids. Germline V gives CDR1 DFQATT, CDR2 SNEGSKA (reference sequence). CDR3 amino acids: CSASRQVNSPLHF. The CDR3 nucleotides are TGCAGTGCTAGTAGACAGGTTAATTCACCCCTCCACTTT.

This clonotype was detected ten times or more. This chain joins TRBV20-1 and TRBJ2-7; tentative D call: TRBD2 (6 bases). There are 13 residues in the CDR3. V lost 3 bases and J 7 bases, leaving 16 bases between the germline ends. The germline V gene has CDR1 DFQATT and CDR2 SNEGSKA (reference sequence). The CDR3 DNA reads as TGCAGTGCTAGGGGGGACTCGTTCCTGGAGCAGTACTTC. This encodes CSARGDSFLEQYF.

The chain couples TRBV6-2 or TRBV6-3 to TRBJ2-7; D gene unclear. V was cut by 6 bases and J by 0 bases, with 9 bases left in between. Germline CDR1 MNHEY, CDR2 SVGEGT. This CDR3 is 13 amino acids long. Here the CDR3 reads CASRIRSSYEQYF. CDR3 nucleotides: TGTGCCAGCAGGATACGGTCCTCCTACGAGCAGTACTTC.

This clonotype was counted a few times. The rearrangement uses TRBV4-3 and TRBJ2-2; tentatively, D is TRBD2 (5 bases). V gave up 6 bases and J gave up 3 bases, with 23 bases separating them. The CDR3 covers 18 residues. Germline-derived CDR1 and CDR2 are LGHNA and YSLEER. The CDR3 loop is CASSHGVAGGPYTGELFF. The CDR3 bases are TGCGCCAGCAGTCACGGGGTGGCAGGCGGGCCCTACACCGGGGAGCTGTTTTTT.

The chain links TRBV5-1 to TRBJ2-7; D unresolved. The CDR3 is made up of 14 amino acids. Trimming took 1 base from V and 5 from J, leaving 13 bases between them. The V gene's germline CDR1 is SGHRS and CDR2 YFSETQ. CDR3 residues: CASSLSLHDNEQYF. CDR3 DNA sequence: TGCGCCAGCAGCTTGTCTCTCCACGACAACGAGCAGTACTTC. Drawing the rest from reference TRBV5-1 and TRBJ2-7, the complete variable domain is KAGVTQTPRYLIKTRGQQVTLSCSPISGHRSVSWYQQTPGQGLQFLFEYFSETQRNKGNFPGRFSGRQFSNSRSEMNVSTLELGDSALYLCASSLSLHDNEQYFGPGTRLTVT.

This clonotype was seen ten or more times. The chain recombines TRBV12-3 or TRBV12-4 with TRBJ1-2, with D uncertain. V lost 3 bases, J lost 6 bases, and 8 bases lay in between. The CDR3 sequence is 12 residues long. CDR3 protein: CASSFSGDGYTF. CDR3 nucleotides: TGTGCCAGCAGTTTTTCCGGGGATGGCTACACCTTC.

In its sample, this clonotype was seen a few times. The chain links TRBV2 to TRBJ2-3; the match to TRBD2 covers 7 bases. In germline, CDR1 is SNHLY, CDR2 FYNNEI. The V segment lost 9 bases and the J segment 4 bases; nucleotides outside the gene matches: 7. This CDR3 has 13 residues. CDR3 coding DNA: TGTGCCAGGATGCCGGGGGGTTCAGATACGCAGTATTTT. This codes for CARMPGGSDTQYF.

This sequence joins TRBV5-1 and TRBJ1-1; 7 nucleotides line up with TRBD1. V trimming: 3 bases; J trimming: 3 bases; junction bases outside the gene matches: 14. The CDR3 is 17 amino acids. CDR1 is SGHRS, CDR2 YFSETQ, per germline. The CDR3 DNA is TGCGCCAGCAGCTCTACGCCATGGGACAGTACCTACACTGAAGCTTTCTTT. Translated, it gives CASSSTPWDSTYTEAFF.